Each of the 9 T cell receptor beta chains below was sequenced from the same sample in a study of cytomegalovirus exposure and HLA in healthy donors. Sequencing was performed with immunoSEQ multiplex PCR; in TCRdb, only in-frame clones are kept and a portion is missing. The profile shows 110,000 or so clones, roughly 90% of them singletons. Material for sequencing was PBMCs. The source is a young woman in good health and CMV-seronegative.

The V and J genes are TRBV7-8 and TRBJ2-3; 9 bases fit TRBD2. The CDR3 extends over 14 amino acids. CDR1 is SGHVS, CDR2 FQNEAQ, per germline. Trimming removed 5 bases from V and 5 bases from J; junction bases left unmatched: 5. The CDR3 reads CASSALAGEDTQYF. The DNA of the CDR3 is TGTGCCAGCAGCGCTTTAGCGGGAGAAGATACGCAGTATTTT.

This clone was counted a single time. The chain combines TRBV7-3 with TRBJ2-5; 8 nucleotides line up with TRBD1. Germline-derived CDR1 and CDR2 are SGHTA and FQGTGA. J gave up 2 bases and V 5 bases, and 7 bases lay outside the gene matches. The CDR3 is 15 amino acids. This CDR3 reads CASSTGQGQQETQYF. DNA for the CDR3: TGTGCCAGCAGCACCGGACAGGGACAACAAGAGACCCAGTACTTC.

This chain connects TRBV28 to TRBJ1-1, with D maybe TRBD1 (6 bases). Looked up from germline, CDR1 is MDHEN and CDR2 is SYDVKM. The V and J ends lost 2 bases and 4 bases respectively, with 26 bases between them. The CDR3 spans 19 residues. CDR3 sequence reads: CASSLGLTGKAYLGTEAFF. The DNA for the CDR3 is TGTGCCAGCAGTTTAGGACTCACAGGGAAAGCGTACCTGGGCACTGAAGCTTTCTTT. The full variable domain, rest sourced from reference TRBV28 and TRBJ1-1, is DVKVTQSSRYLVKRTGEKVFLECVQDMDHENMFWYRQDPGLGLRLIYFSYDVKMKEKGDIPEGYSVSREKKERFSLILESASTNQTSMYLCASSLGLTGKAYLGTEAFFGQGTRLTVV.

The chain employs TRBV9 and TRBJ2-3, with TRBD1 matching over 8 bases. After removal of 0 bases from V and 0 bases from J, the junction contained 3 bases not matched to a gene. The CDR3 runs to 16 residues. Germline CDR1 and CDR2: SGDLS and YYNGEE. The CDR3 is CASSVARTGSTDTQYF. Here the CDR3 DNA reads TGTGCCAGCAGCGTAGCTCGGACAGGGAGCACAGATACGCAGTATTTT. Full variable domain (outside the CDR3, taken from reference TRBV9 and TRBJ2-3): DSGVTQTPKHLITATGQRVTLRCSPRSGDLSVYWYQQSLDQGLQFLIQYYNGEERAKGNILERFSAQQFPDLHSELNLSSLELGDSALYFCASSVARTGSTDTQYFGPGTRLTVL.

DNA of the CDR3: TGCGCCAGCAGCCAAGACGGGGGGACCCCCTACGAGCAGTACTTC. This encodes CASSQDGGTPYEQYF. The chain links TRBV4-1 to TRBJ2-7; 7 nucleotides line up with TRBD2. The V gene's germline CDR1 is MGHRA and CDR2 YSYEKL. V was pared by 0 bases and J by 2 bases, with 4 bases of the junction left unmatched. This CDR3 has 15 residues.

The genes are TRBV19 and TRBJ2-1, with a possible D match to TRBD2 (6 bases). Germline assignment: CDR1 LNHDA and CDR2 SQIVND (reference sequence). This CDR3 is 16 amino acids long. Trimming removed 5 bases at V and 2 bases at J, with 16 bases between. The CDR3 reads CASSQTDSGPYNEQFF. The CDR3 region has the DNA TGTGCCAGTAGTCAAACCGATAGCGGACCCTACAATGAGCAGTTCTTC.

This clone is a singleton in its sample. The chain combines TRBV25-1 with TRBJ2-2, with a tentative D call TRBD1 (6 bases). Trimming left V 3 bases short and J 0 bases short, with 11 bases between. The CDR3 is made up of 16 amino acids. CDR1 and CDR2 (germline): MGHDK, SYGVNS. In DNA, the CDR3 is TGTGCCAGCAGTGACCCGGGACACGCGAACACCGGGGAGCTGTTTTTT. It yields the protein CASSDPGHANTGELFF.

The chain combines TRBV25-1 with TRBJ1-1; no clear D. CDR3 length equals 11 residues. Trimming took off 6 bases at V and 4 bases at J, with 6 bases between the two ends. Per the germline V gene, CDR1 is MGHDK and CDR2 is SYGVNS. CDR3 coding DNA: TGTGCCAGCAGACAGCTCACTGAAGCTTTCTTT. This gives the protein CASRQLTEAFF.

The V and J genes are TRBV7-9 and TRBJ1-6; D might be TRBD1 (5 bases). Between the trimmed V and J ends, which lost 4 bases and 6 bases, there was a span of 16 bases. CDR3 size: 16 residues. The germline gives CDR1 SEHNR, CDR2 FQNEAQ (reference sequence). CDR3 protein: CASSSGRGGSNSPLHF. The CDR3 DNA is TGTGCCAGCAGCTCCGGGCGGGGGGGAAGTAATTCACCCCTCCACTTT.